A single sample gave rise to the 13 T cell receptor beta chains below, sequenced in a study of a mutant IDH1 vaccine in newly diagnosed glioma. These receptors have no identified antigens. Libraries were prepared by immunoSEQ multiplex PCR; TCRdb keeps only in-frame clonotypes and omits some of them. The table has roughly 86,000 clones, about 90% seen once. The time point here: week 47, end of study. Vaccination comprised doses that each held 300 ug of mutant IDH1 20-mer peptide, plus topical imiquimod. The source was PBMCs, collected from a glioma patient whose treatment included an IDH1 peptide vaccine. These TCRs come from a woman between 45 and 60 years old with glioma.

This clone was seen only once. This sequence joins TRBV5-4 and TRBJ2-5, with TRBD2 matching 7 bases. The CDR3 sequence is 15 residues long. Looked up from germline, CDR1 is SGHNT and CDR2 is YYREEE (reference sequence). The V gene end was trimmed by 0 bases and the J gene end by 5 bases; junction bases not matched to a gene: 7. The CDR3 sequence is CASSLEAGRGETQYF. Written as DNA, the CDR3 is TGTGCCAGCAGCTTGGAGGCGGGGCGGGGGGAGACCCAGTACTTC.

The rearrangement uses TRBV5-1 and TRBJ2-7; no firm D call. Trimming cost V 0 bases and J 3 bases, with 10 bases left between them. CDR1 is SGHRS and CDR2 is YFSETQ in the germline V gene. The CDR3 consists of 14 residues. The CDR3 protein is CASSLDLSNYEQYF. As DNA, the CDR3 is TGCGCCAGCAGCTTGGACCTCTCTAACTACGAGCAGTACTTC.

This chain connects TRBV6-1 to TRBJ2-7, with D possibly called TRBD1 or TRBD2 (5 bases each). V was pared by 6 bases and J by 0 bases, with 12 bases between. The CDR3 contains 14 residues. CDR1 MNHNS and CDR2 SASEGT come from the germline V gene. CDR3 in amino acids: CASRTGTDSYEQYF. In DNA form, the CDR3 reads TGTGCCAGCAGGACCGGGACCGACTCCTACGAGCAGTACTTC.

The chain combines TRBV7-9 with TRBJ2-1; no firm D call. Germline V gives CDR1 SEHNR, CDR2 FQNEAQ (reference sequence). V was pared by 1 base and J by 8 bases, with 15 bases between. This CDR3 is built from 15 residues. CDR3 DNA: TGTGCCAGCAGCTTAGACGTAATTGGCCCCCATGAGCAGTTCTTC. This sequence encodes CASSLDVIGPHEQFF.

This clone came up once. This rearrangement joins TRBV7-9 to TRBJ2-2; D not certain. Germline values: CDR1 SEHNR, CDR2 FQNEAQ (reference sequence). V lost 5 bases and J 4 bases, leaving 11 bases between the germline ends. The CDR3 runs 14 residues. The chain's CDR3 is CASSGQEVTGELFF. Written as DNA, the CDR3 is TGTGCCAGCAGCGGGCAGGAAGTCACCGGGGAGCTGTTTTTT.

V gene TRBV5-1 combines with J gene TRBJ2-7; 7 nucleotides line up with TRBD1. Trimming at V came to 1 base and at J to 2 bases, leaving 6 bases not matched to a gene. In germline, CDR1 is SGHRS, CDR2 YFSETQ. The CDR3 runs 15 residues. CDR3 in amino acids: CASSLSGQSTYEQYF. In nucleotides, the CDR3 is TGCGCCAGCAGCTTGTCGGGACAGAGCACCTACGAGCAGTACTTC.

The chain recombines TRBV5-1 with TRBJ2-1; D uncertain. The ends were cut back, 0 bases at V and 3 bases at J, with 4 bases in the middle. In germline, CDR1 is SGHRS, CDR2 YFSETQ. This CDR3 comprises 13 residues. In nucleotides, the CDR3 is TGCGCCAGCAGCTTGGGAAACTACAATGAGCAGTTCTTC. Translated, it gives CASSLGNYNEQFF.

This chain connects TRBV19 to TRBJ2-6; the D gene is possibly TRBD1 (6 bases). Trimming cost V 3 bases and J 0 bases, with 18 bases left between them. Germline V gene sequence: CDR1 LNHDA, CDR2 SQIVND (reference sequence). The CDR3 covers 19 residues. CDR3 protein: CASSIFFWGPRSGANVLTF. CDR3 coding DNA: TGTGCCAGTAGTATCTTTTTTTGGGGGCCCCGCTCTGGGGCCAACGTCCTGACTTTC.

This sequence joins TRBV6-1 and TRBJ2-5; D is possibly TRBD1 or TRBD2 (6 bases each). The CDR3 loop spans 16 amino acids. Germline V gene data show CDR1 as MNHNS and CDR2 as SASEGT. Trimming took off 2 bases at V and 2 bases at J, with 15 bases between the two ends. Here the CDR3 reads CASSERGIAAQETQYF. CDR3 coding DNA: TGTGCCAGCAGTGAAAGGGGGATAGCGGCTCAAGAGACCCAGTACTTC.

The rearrangement links TRBV5-6 to TRBJ1-5; weak D call: TRBD1 (5 bases). The germline V and J ends were trimmed by 0 bases and 1 base, with 8 bases remaining between them. Germline-derived CDR1 and CDR2 are SGHDT and YYEEEE. This CDR3 region has 15 residues. The CDR3 loop is CASSLVGVSNQPQHF. In nucleotides, the CDR3 is TGTGCCAGCAGCTTGGTAGGGGTAAGCAATCAGCCCCAGCATTTT.

The chain joins TRBV27 to TRBJ2-2, with TRBD1 matching 8 bases. Germline V CDR1 and CDR2: MNHEY, SMNVEV (reference sequence). This CDR3 region has 15 residues. V was pared by 5 bases and J by 2 bases, with 4 bases of the junction left unmatched. CDR3 bases: TGTGCCAGCAGTACCAGGGGGCGAAACACCGGGGAGCTGTTTTTT. This codes for CASSTRGRNTGELFF.

The chain combines TRBV9 with TRBJ2-5; 7 bases line up with TRBD2. J lost 4 bases, V lost 1 base, and 7 bases had no gene match. Germline V gene lookup returns CDR1 SGDLS and CDR2 YYNGEE. The CDR3 contains 15 residues. This CDR3 is CASSVYGLDPETQYF. DNA of the CDR3: TGTGCCAGCAGCGTATACGGACTAGACCCAGAGACCCAGTACTTC.

The sample holds a few counts of this clone. The V call is TRBV5-1, the J call TRBJ2-7; D possibly corresponds to TRBD1 (5 bases). Germline V gene lookup returns CDR1 SGHRS and CDR2 YFSETQ. The CDR3 consists of 12 residues. V was shortened by 5 bases and J by 2 bases, with 8 bases between the two germline ends. CDR3 sequence: CASSDSAYEQYF. The CDR3, as DNA: TGCGCCAGCAGTGACAGCGCCTACGAGCAGTACTTC.